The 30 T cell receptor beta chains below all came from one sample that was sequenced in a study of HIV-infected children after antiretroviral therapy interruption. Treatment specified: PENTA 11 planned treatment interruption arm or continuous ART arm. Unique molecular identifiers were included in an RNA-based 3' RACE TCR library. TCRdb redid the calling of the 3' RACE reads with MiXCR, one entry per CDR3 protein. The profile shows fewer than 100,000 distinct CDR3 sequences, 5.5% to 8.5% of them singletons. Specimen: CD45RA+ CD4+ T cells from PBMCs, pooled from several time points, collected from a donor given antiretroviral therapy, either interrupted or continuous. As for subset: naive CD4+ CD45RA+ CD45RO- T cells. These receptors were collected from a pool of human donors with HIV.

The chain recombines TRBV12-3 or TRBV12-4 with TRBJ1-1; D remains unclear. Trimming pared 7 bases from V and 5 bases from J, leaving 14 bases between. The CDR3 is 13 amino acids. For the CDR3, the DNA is TGTGCCAGCAAAACGGGAGTGAGGACTGAAGCTTTCTTT. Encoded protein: CASKTGVRTEAFF.

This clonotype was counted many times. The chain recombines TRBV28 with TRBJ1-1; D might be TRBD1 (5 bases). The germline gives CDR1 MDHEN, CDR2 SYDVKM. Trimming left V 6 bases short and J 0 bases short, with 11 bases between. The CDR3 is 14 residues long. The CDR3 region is CASRTEGMNTEAFF. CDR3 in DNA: TGTGCCAGCAGAACGGAGGGGATGAACACTGAAGCTTTCTTT.

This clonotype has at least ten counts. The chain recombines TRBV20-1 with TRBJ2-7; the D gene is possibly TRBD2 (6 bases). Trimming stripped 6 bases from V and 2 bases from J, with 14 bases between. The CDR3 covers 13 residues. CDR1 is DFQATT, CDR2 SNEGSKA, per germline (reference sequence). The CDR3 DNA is TGCAGTGCCGCGGGACTCCTAACCTACGAGCAGTACTTC. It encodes CSAAGLLTYEQYF.

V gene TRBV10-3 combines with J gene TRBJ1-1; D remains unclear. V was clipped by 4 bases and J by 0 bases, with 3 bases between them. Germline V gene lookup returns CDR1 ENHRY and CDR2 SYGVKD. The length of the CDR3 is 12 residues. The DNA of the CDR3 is TGTGCCATCAGTGGGGTGAACACTGAAGCTTTCTTT. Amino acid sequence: CAISGVNTEAFF.

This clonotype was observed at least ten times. The CDR3 DNA follows: TGCGCCAGCAGCTTGGCCATAGGAGGGGGGAACACTGAAGCTTTCTTT. Residues: CASSLAIGGGNTEAFF. J is TRBJ1-1 and V is TRBV5-1, with a possible D match to TRBD1 (6 bases). The CDR3 spans 16 residues. Germline V gene sequence: CDR1 SGHRS, CDR2 YFSETQ. Trimming took off 0 bases at V and 1 base at J, with 13 bases between the two ends. The full variable domain, its missing parts supplied by reference TRBV5-1 and TRBJ1-1, is KAGVTQTPRYLIKTRGQQVTLSCSPISGHRSVSWYQQTPGQGLQFLFEYFSETQRNKGNFPGRFSGRQFSNSRSEMNVSTLELGDSALYLCASSLAIGGGNTEAFFGQGTRLTVV.

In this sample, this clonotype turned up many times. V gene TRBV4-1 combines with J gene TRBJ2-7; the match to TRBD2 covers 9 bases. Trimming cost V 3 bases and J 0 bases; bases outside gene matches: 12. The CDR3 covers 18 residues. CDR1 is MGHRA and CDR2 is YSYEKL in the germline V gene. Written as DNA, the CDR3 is TGCGCCAGCAGCCACATGCCACAAATAGCGGGGGCCTCCTACGAGCAGTACTTC. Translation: CASSHMPQIAGASYEQYF.

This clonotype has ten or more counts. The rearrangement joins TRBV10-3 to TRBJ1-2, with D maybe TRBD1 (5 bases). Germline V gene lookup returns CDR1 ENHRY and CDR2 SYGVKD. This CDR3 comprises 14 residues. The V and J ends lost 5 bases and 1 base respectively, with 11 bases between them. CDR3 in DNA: TGTGCCATCAGTTGGCCGGGGGTTAACTATGGCTACACCTTC. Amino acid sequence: CAISWPGVNYGYTF.

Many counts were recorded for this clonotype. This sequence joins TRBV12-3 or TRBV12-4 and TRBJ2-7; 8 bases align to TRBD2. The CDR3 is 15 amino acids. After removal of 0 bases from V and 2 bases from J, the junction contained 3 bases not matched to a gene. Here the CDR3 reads CASSLAGTSTYEQYF. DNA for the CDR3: TGTGCCAGCAGTTTAGCCGGGACTAGTACCTACGAGCAGTACTTC.

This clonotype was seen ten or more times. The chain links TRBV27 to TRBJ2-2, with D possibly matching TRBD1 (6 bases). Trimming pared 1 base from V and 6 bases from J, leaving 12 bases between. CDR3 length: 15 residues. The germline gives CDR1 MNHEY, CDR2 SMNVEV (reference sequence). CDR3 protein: CASSLYRRGSGELFF. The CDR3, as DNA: TGTGCCAGCAGTTTATACCGCAGGGGATCCGGGGAGCTGTTTTTT.

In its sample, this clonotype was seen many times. In DNA form, the CDR3 reads TGCAGTGCTAGGAAGGGACTAGCATACGAGCAGTACTTC. Amino acid sequence: CSARKGLAYEQYF. The V call is TRBV20-1, the J call TRBJ2-7; 9 bases are a match to TRBD2. The CDR3 runs 13 residues. Germline V gives CDR1 DFQATT, CDR2 SNEGSKA (reference sequence). Trimming at V came to 3 bases and at J to 4 bases, leaving 4 bases not matched to a gene.

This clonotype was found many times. CDR3 sequence (DNA): TGTGCCAGCAGCTTAATTCAGGGTATTCGGCCGGGCTTGGGAGCTTTCTTT. It yields the protein CASSLIQGIRPGLGAFF. V and J are TRBV12-3 or TRBV12-4 and TRBJ1-1, with a possible D match to TRBD1 (5 bases). The CDR3 is 17 residues long. Trimming removed 6 bases from V and 10 bases from J, with 30 bases in between.

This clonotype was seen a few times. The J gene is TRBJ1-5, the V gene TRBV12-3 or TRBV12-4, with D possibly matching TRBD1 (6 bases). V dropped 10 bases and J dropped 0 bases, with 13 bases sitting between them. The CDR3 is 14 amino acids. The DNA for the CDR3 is TGTGCCAACATAAGGGACAATAGCAATCAGCCCCAGCATTTT. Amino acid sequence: CANIRDNSNQPQHF.

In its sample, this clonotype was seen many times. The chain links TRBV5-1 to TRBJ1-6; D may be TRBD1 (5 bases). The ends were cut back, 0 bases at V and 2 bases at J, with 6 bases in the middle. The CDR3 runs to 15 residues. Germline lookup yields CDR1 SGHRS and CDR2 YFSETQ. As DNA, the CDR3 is TGCGCCAGCAGCTTGGACAGGCCCTATAATTCACCCCTCCACTTT. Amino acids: CASSLDRPYNSPLHF.

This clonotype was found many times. CDR3 sequence: CSARDLTGGEKLFF. As DNA, the CDR3 is TGCAGTGCTAGAGATCTTACAGGAGGGGAAAAACTGTTTTTT. The chain links TRBV20-1 to TRBJ1-4; TRBD1 might be the D (5 bases). With 0 bases removed from V and 8 bases from J, the gap between germline ends came to 13 bases. The CDR3 totals 14 residues. Germline V CDR1 and CDR2: DFQATT, SNEGSKA (reference sequence).

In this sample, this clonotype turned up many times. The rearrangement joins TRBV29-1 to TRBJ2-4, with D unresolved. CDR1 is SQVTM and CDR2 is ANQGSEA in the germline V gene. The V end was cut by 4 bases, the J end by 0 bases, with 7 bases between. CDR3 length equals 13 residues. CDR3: CSVVSLAKNIQYF. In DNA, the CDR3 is TGCAGCGTTGTTTCGCTAGCCAAAAACATTCAGTACTTC.

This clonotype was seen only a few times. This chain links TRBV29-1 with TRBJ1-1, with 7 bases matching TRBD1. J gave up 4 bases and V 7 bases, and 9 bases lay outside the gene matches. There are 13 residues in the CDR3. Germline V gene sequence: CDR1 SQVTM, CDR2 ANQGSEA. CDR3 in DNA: TGCAGCGACCTTCGACAGGGCGGCACTGAAGCTTTCTTT. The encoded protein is CSDLRQGGTEAFF.

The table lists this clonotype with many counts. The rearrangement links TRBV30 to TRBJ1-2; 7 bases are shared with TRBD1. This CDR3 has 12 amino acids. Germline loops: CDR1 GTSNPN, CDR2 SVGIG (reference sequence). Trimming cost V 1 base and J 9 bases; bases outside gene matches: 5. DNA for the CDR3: TGTGCCTGGAGTGAACAGGGGATTAGCTACACCTTC. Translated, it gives CAWSEQGISYTF.

The CDR3 here is CASSLARQETQYF. In DNA form, the CDR3 reads TGTGCCAGTAGTCTGGCACGACAAGAGACCCAGTACTTC. The chain recombines TRBV19 with TRBJ2-5; no definite D call. The ends were cut back, 5 bases at V and 2 bases at J, with 9 bases in the middle. The CDR3 sequence is 13 residues long. Germline V gene lookup returns CDR1 LNHDA and CDR2 SQIVND (reference sequence).

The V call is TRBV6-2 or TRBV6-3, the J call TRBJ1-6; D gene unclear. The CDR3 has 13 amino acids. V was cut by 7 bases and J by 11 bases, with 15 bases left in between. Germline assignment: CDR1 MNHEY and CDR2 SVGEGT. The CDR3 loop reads CASNDPPWAPLHF. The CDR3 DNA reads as TGTGCCAGCAACGACCCACCTTGGGCACCCCTCCACTTT.

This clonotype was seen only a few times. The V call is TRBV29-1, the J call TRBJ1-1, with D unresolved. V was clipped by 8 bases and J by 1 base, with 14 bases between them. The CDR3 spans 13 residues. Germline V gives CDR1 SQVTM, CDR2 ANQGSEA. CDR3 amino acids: CSPAWGSNTEAFF. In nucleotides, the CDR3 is TGCAGCCCTGCATGGGGATCGAACACTGAAGCTTTCTTT.

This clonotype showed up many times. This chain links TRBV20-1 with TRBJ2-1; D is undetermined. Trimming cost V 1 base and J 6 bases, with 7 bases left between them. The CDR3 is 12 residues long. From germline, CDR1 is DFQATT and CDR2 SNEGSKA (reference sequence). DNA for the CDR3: TGCAGTGCTAGAGGGCAGACCAATGAGCAGTTCTTC. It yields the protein CSARGQTNEQFF.

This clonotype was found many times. CDR3 region: CAAAGVPETQYF. CDR3 bases: TGTGCCGCCGCCGGGGTTCCTGAGACCCAGTACTTC. The V call is TRBV10-3, the J call TRBJ2-5, with TRBD2 as a possible D gene (5 bases). Germline-derived CDR1 and CDR2 are ENHRY and SYGVKD. The CDR3 length is 12 residues. Between the trimmed V and J ends, which lost 11 bases and 5 bases, there was a span of 15 bases.

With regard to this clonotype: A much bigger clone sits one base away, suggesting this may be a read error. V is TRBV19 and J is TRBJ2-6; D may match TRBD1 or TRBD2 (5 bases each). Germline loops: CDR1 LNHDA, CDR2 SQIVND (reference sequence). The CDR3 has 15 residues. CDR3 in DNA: TGTGCCAGTAGTTTGGGGACGCCCGGGGCCAACATCCTGACTTTC. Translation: CASSLGTPGANILTF.

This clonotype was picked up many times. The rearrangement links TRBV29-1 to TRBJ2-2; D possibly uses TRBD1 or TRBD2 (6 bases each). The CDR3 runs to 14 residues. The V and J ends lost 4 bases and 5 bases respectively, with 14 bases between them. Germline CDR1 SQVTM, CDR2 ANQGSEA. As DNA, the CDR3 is TGCAGCGTTGTCCGGGGGCAGGGGACCGGGGAGCTGTTTTTT. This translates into CSVVRGQGTGELFF.

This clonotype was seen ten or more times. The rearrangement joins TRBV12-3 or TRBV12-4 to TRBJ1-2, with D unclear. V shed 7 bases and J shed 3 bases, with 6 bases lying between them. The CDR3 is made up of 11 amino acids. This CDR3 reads CASTTYYGYTF. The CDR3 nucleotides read TGTGCCAGCACCACTTACTATGGCTACACCTTC.

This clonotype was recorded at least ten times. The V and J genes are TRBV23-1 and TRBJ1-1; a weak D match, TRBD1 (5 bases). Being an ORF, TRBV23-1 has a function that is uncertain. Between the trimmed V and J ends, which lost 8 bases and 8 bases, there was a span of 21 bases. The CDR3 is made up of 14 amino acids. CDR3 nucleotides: TGCGCCAGCCGTAGATTCCCAAAGGAGGGGGAAGCTTTCTTT. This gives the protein CASRRFPKEGEAFF.

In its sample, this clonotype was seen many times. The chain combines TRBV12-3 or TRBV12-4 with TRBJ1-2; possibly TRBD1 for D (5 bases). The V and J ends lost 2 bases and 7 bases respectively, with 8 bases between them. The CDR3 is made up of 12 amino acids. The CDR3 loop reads CASSLRTSGYTF. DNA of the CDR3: TGTGCCAGCAGTTTAAGGACATCTGGCTACACCTTC.

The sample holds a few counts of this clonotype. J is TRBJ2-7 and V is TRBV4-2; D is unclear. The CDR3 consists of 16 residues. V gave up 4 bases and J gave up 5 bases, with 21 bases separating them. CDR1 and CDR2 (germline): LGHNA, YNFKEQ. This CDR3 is CASSPNRSRARNEQYF. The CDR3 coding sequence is TGTGCCAGCAGCCCAAACCGCAGTCGGGCGAGAAACGAGCAGTACTTC.

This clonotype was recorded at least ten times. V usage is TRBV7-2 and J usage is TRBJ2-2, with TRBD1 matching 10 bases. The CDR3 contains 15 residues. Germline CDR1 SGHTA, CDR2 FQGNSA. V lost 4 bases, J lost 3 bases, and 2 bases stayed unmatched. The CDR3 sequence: CASSSGQGYTGELFF. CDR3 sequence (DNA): TGTGCCAGCAGCTCGGGACAGGGGTACACCGGGGAGCTGTTTTTT.

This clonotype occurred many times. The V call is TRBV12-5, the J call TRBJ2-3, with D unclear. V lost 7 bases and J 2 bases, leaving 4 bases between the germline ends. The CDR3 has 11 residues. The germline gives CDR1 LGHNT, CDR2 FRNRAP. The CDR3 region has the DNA TGTGCTAGTGCCGCCACAGATACGCAGTATTTT. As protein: CASAATDTQYF.